The text below deals with one T cell receptor beta chain. Its antigen remains unknown. This specimen comes from a study of shared clonotypes between healthy human individuals. Study results and limitations: Of the naive CD4 clonotypes, about 5% were shared across several donors.

Sequenced by immunoSEQ multiplex PCR; TCRdb stores in-frame clones only, minus some. The table shows 950,000 to 1,100,000 clones, with around 78% occurring only once. The sample comprised memory CD4+ T cells from PBMCs. As for subset: CD45RA-negative fraction. The origin of this receptor is a man in his late teens or twenties in good health. Some clones in this sample may be carry-over from other donors' samples.

The CDR3 sequence is CASSLAGSNSGNTIYF. In DNA, the CDR3 is TGTGCCAGCAGCTTAGCCGGGTCGAACTCTGGAAACACCATATATTTT. The rearrangement uses TRBV13 and TRBJ1-3; D unclear. V lost 1 base, J lost 0 bases, and 10 bases lay in between. The length of the CDR3 is 16 residues. The germline V gene has CDR1 PRHDT and CDR2 FYEKMQ (reference sequence).